A single sample gave rise to the 16 T cell receptor beta chains below, sequenced in a study of long-term antiretroviral therapy in people with HIV. Runs used v3.0 of the immunoSEQ assay and were done at survey level. The data were produced by immunoSEQ multiplex PCR, yet TCRdb's version contains in-frame clones alone and is incomplete. The sample has around 23,000 clones; roughly 90% are singletons. The sequenced sample was unsorted PBMCs, obtained 1.8 years before starting antiretroviral therapy. Every receptor here comes from a man aged 45-60 years with HIV.

The chain couples TRBV19 to TRBJ2-7, with TRBD2 matching 9 bases. The CDR3 sequence is 17 residues long. The J segment lost 5 bases and the V segment lost 5 bases, leaving 16 bases of the junction unmatched. The V gene's germline CDR1 is LNHDA and CDR2 SQIVND (reference sequence). Written as DNA, the CDR3 is TGTGCCAGTAGTGCCTCATGGGGTAGCGGGAGCCCTCACGAGCAGTACTTC. Encoded protein: CASSASWGSGSPHEQYF.

V gene TRBV11-3 combines with J gene TRBJ2-2, with D hard to call. The V gene lost 1 base and the J gene lost 1 base, with 7 bases spanning the gap. CDR1 is SGHNT and CDR2 is YENEEA in the germline V gene. The CDR3 is 15 residues long. In nucleotides, the CDR3 is TGTGCCAGCAGCTTAGGAGCAGGGAACACCGGGGAGCTGTTTTTT. Residues: CASSLGAGNTGELFF.

This clone was counted a single time. This chain uses TRBV7-2 with TRBJ2-3, with D perhaps TRBD1 (6 bases). The germline V gene encodes CDR1 SGHTA and CDR2 FQGNSA. V lost 3 bases and J lost 4, with 11 bases in between. The length of the CDR3 is 14 residues. The CDR3 bases are TGTGCCAGCAGCTTCCAGACAGGAGCAGATACGCAGTATTTT. The encoded protein is CASSFQTGADTQYF.

The chain carries TRBV5-1 and TRBJ1-3; D not resolved. CDR1 is SGHRS and CDR2 is YFSETQ in the germline V gene. V dropped 0 bases and J dropped 4 bases, with 8 bases sitting between them. The CDR3 sequence is 14 residues long. The CDR3 DNA is TGCGCCAGCAGCTTGGGGCCCCCGGGAAACACCATATATTTT. This codes for CASSLGPPGNTIYF. Using reference TRBV5-1 and TRBJ1-3 for the parts outside the CDR3, the full variable domain is KAGVTQTPRYLIKTRGQQVTLSCSPISGHRSVSWYQQTPGQGLQFLFEYFSETQRNKGNFPGRFSGRQFSNSRSEMNVSTLELGDSALYLCASSLGPPGNTIYFGEGSWLTVV.

This chain connects TRBV19 to TRBJ1-2, with D uncertain. The germline V gene encodes CDR1 LNHDA and CDR2 SQIVND (reference sequence). The V and J ends lost 7 bases and 7 bases respectively, with 22 bases between them. This CDR3 has 15 residues. The CDR3 bases are TGTGCCAGTATCGGGCGGTCCGCGGGAGAAGCTGGCTACACCTTC. Translation gives CASIGRSAGEAGYTF.

This chain links TRBV30 with TRBJ2-7, with 7 bases fitting TRBD2. The CDR3 runs to 14 residues. The germline V gene has CDR1 GTSNPN and CDR2 SVGIG (reference sequence). Trimming took 5 bases from V and 1 from J; bases not matched to a gene: 8. DNA for the CDR3: TGTGCCTGGGCGAATGGCGGGGGATCCTACGAGCAGTACTTC. Protein: CAWANGGGSYEQYF.

CDR3 DNA sequence: TGTGCCAGCAGTCCCGGGACTAGCGGGGGAGAGACCCAGTACTTC. Translated: CASSPGTSGGETQYF. This sequence joins TRBV27 and TRBJ2-5, with 14 bases aligning to TRBD2. The CDR3 runs 15 residues. V shed 5 bases and J 4 bases; nucleotides not matched to a gene: 3. In germline, CDR1 is MNHEY, CDR2 SMNVEV (reference sequence).

This sequence joins TRBV5-5 and TRBJ1-5, with 7 positions matching TRBD1. Per the germline V gene, CDR1 is SGHKS and CDR2 is YYEKEE (reference sequence). The V and J ends lost 2 bases and 3 bases, in that order; junction bases with no gene match: 5. The CDR3 runs 15 residues. CDR3 in DNA: TGTGCCAGCAGCTTATACACAGGGGCCAATCAGCCCCAGCATTTT. The encoded protein is CASSLYTGANQPQHF.

The V gene is TRBV10-1, the J gene TRBJ1-1; 7 positions agree with TRBD1. The CDR3 is 14 residues long. Germline-derived CDR1 and CDR2 are WNHNN and SYGVQD (reference sequence). V lost 6 bases to trimming and J lost 2 bases; unmatched junction nucleotides: 6. CDR3 region: CASSAGTANTEAFF. The CDR3 bases are TGCGCCAGCAGCGCCGGGACAGCCAACACTGAAGCTTTCTTT.

The V gene is TRBV6-5, the J gene TRBJ1-3; D is undetermined. Trimming took 7 bases from V and 0 from J, leaving 13 bases between them. The CDR3 is 15 amino acids. The germline CDR1 and CDR2 sequences are MNHEY and SVGAGI. The CDR3 coding sequence is TGTGCCAGCAATCCAAACCCGTTCTCTGGAAACACCATATATTTT. Protein sequence: CASNPNPFSGNTIYF.

The chain has TRBV5-1 and TRBJ2-7, with TRBD1 matching 9 bases. CDR1 and CDR2 from the germline V gene are SGHRS and YFSETQ. CDR3 length: 15 amino acids. The V segment lost 2 bases and the J segment 7 bases; nucleotides outside the gene matches: 10. The CDR3 spells CASSLPGQGVQEQYF. The CDR3 DNA reads TGCGCCAGCAGCTTACCGGGACAGGGAGTGCAAGAGCAGTACTTC.

This clone was seen only a few times. The CDR3 DNA sequence: TGTGCCAGCAGCCACGGACAGGGCGGGTCACCCCTCCACTTT. Its protein product is CASSHGQGGSPLHF. V usage is TRBV6-5 and J usage is TRBJ1-6; 8 nucleotides align to TRBD1. The CDR3 loop spans 14 amino acids. J gave up 10 bases and V 6 bases, and 8 bases lay outside the gene matches. CDR1 and CDR2 (germline): MNHEY, SVGAGI.

The chain uses TRBV27 and TRBJ1-2, with TRBD1 matching 8 bases. V shed 3 bases and J 5 bases; nucleotides not matched to a gene: 5. The CDR3 covers 14 residues. Per the germline V gene, CDR1 is MNHEY and CDR2 is SMNVEV (reference sequence). CDR3 sequence: CASSFSGGAYGYTF. CDR3 coding DNA: TGTGCCAGCAGTTTTTCAGGGGGCGCGTATGGCTACACCTTC.

This clone was found a few times. This sequence joins TRBV4-3 and TRBJ2-2, with D perhaps matching TRBD2 (5 bases). Germline CDR1 and CDR2: LGHNA and YSLEER. CDR3 length: 16 residues. V dropped 0 bases and J dropped 6 bases, with 14 bases sitting between them. CDR3 nucleotides: TGCGCCAGCAGCCAAGATTGGTGGGGTAGCGCCGGGGAGCTGTTTTTT. Its protein product is CASSQDWWGSAGELFF.

This clone was recorded once. The chain is built from TRBV11-2 and TRBJ2-3, with D possibly matching TRBD2 (5 bases). There are 13 residues in the CDR3. Germline CDR1 and CDR2: SGHAT and FQNNGV. The V end lost 6 bases, the J end lost 2 bases, and 9 bases lay between the germline ends. CDR3 residues: CASRWLATDTQYF. The CDR3, as DNA: TGTGCCAGCAGATGGCTAGCCACAGATACGCAGTATTTT. Full variable domain (rest looked up from reference TRBV11-2 and TRBJ2-3): EAGVAQSPRYKIIEKRQSVAFWCNPISGHATLYWYQQILGQGPKLLIQFQNNGVVDDSQLPKDRFSAERLKGVDSTLKIQPAKLEDSAVYLCASRWLATDTQYFGPGTRLTVL.

The chain couples TRBV5-5 to TRBJ1-2, with no clear D. The CDR3 is made up of 13 amino acids. V dropped 1 base and J dropped 3 bases, with 7 bases sitting between them. Germline assignment: CDR1 SGHKS and CDR2 YYEKEE (reference sequence). The CDR3 DNA reads as TGTGCCAGCAGCTTGAACAGTTACTATGGCTACACCTTC. It translates to CASSLNSYYGYTF.